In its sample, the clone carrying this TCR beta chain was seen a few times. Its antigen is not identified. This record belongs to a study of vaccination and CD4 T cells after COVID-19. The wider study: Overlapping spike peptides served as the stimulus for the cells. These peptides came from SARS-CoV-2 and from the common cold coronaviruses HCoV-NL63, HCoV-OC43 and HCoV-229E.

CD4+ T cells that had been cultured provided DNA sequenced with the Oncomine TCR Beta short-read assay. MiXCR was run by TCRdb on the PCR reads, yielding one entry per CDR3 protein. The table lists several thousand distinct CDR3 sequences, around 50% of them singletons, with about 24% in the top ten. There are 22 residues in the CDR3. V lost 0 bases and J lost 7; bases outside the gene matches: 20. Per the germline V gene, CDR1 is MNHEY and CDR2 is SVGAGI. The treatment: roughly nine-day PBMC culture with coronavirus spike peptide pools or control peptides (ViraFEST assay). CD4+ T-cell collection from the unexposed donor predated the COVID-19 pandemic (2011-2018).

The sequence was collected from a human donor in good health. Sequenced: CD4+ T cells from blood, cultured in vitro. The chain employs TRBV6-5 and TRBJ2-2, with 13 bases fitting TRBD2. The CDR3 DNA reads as TGTGCCAGCAGTTACTCCGCTACGGCCGTGGGACTAGCGGGATGGTTGGACGGGGAGCTGTTTTTT. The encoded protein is CASSYSATAVGLAGWLDGELFF.